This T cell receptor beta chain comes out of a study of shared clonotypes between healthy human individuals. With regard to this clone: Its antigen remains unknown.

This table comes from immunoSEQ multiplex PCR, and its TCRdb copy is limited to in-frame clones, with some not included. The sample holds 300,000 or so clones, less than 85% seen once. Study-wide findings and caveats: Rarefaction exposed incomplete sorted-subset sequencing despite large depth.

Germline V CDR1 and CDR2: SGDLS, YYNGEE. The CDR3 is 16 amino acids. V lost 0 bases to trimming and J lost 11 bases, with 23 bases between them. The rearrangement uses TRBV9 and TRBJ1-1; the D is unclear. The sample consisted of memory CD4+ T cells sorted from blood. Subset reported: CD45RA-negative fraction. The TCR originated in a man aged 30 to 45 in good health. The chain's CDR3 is CASSVDGASRGLVAFF. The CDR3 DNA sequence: TGTGCCAGCAGCGTAGACGGAGCCAGCCGAGGGCTTGTTGCTTTCTTT. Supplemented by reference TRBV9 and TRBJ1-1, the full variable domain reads DSGVTQTPKHLITATGQRVTLRCSPRSGDLSVYWYQQSLDQGLQFLIQYYNGEERAKGNILERFSAQQFPDLHSELNLSSLELGDSALYFCASSVDGASRGLVAFFGQGTRLTVV.